Listed below are T cell receptor beta chains from one sample, sequenced in a study of Ad26.COV2.S vaccination and SARS-CoV-2 variants. The protocol was immunoSEQ multiplex PCR, while the TCRdb copy is restricted to in-frame clones and leaves out a portion. This table holds approximately 300,000 clones, about 82% found once. Specimen: peripheral blood, collected in a trial of Ad26.COV2.S vaccine versus placebo. The receptors here all came from a person between 18 and 59 years old who received the Ad26.COV2.S COVID-19 vaccine or a placebo. The CDR3 runs from the conserved cysteine through the conserved F or W. The order of the fields is clone size, J gene, CDR3 length, V gene, D gene, CDR3 DNA, CDR3 protein. A D gene is named only where the DNA matches it firmly. The size entry is marked missing in some rows and otherwise reads once, few, many or a size class.

>.|TRBJ2-5|14|TRBV19|.
TGTGCCAGTAGTATAAAGCCAGGTGGGGAGACCCAGTACTTC
CASSIKPGGETQYF
>.|TRBJ1-2|15|TRBV18|.
TGTGCCAGCTCATCGTCTCGTGAGGGTTTCTATGGCTACACCTTC
CASSSSREGFYGYTF
>few|TRBJ2-2|14|TRBV9|.
TGTGCCAGCAGCGTAGGCGGGAACACCGGGGAGCTGTTTTTT
CASSVGGNTGELFF
>.|TRBJ2-1|11|TRBV2|TRBD1
TGTGCCAGCCTACAGGGGTTTGAGCAGTTCTTC
CASLQGFEQFF
>once|TRBJ1-6|15|TRBV5-1|.
TGCGCCAGCAGCCCTCAGGACCCGAGAAATTCACCCCTCCACTTT
CASSPQDPRNSPLHF
>few|TRBJ1-3|14|TRBV30|TRBD1
TGTGCCTGGGGGCAGGGGGCGCGGGGAAACACCATATATTTT
CAWGQGARGNTIYF
>.|TRBJ2-3|14|TRBV10-1|.
TGCGCCAGCAGGGAGGCAGGGACGACAGATACGCAGTATTTT
CASREAGTTDTQYF
>.|TRBJ2-4|15|TRBV7-2|TRBD2
TGTGCCAGCAGCTTAGTCGTGGGGAGGGGAAACATTCAGTACTTC
CASSLVVGRGNIQYF
>once|TRBJ2-3|15|TRBV5-4|.
TGTGCCAGCAGCGGGGGGCCAGGGAGCACAGATACGCAGTATTTT
CASSGGPGSTDTQYF
>.|TRBJ1-5|21|TRBV30|.
TGTGCCTGGAGTGTAAGAGTCGAGGAAGGGAGTTCTTCTAATAGCAATCAGCCCCAGCATTTT
CAWSVRVEEGSSSNSNQPQHF
>.|TRBJ2-7|13|TRBV30|TRBD1
TGTGCCTGGAGTAGGACAGGGCAGGCCGAGCAGTACTTC
CAWSRTGQAEQYF
>.|TRBJ2-6|18|TRBV5-5|.
TGTGCCACTGCCATGGGGGGACTCCTGAGCTCTGGGGCCAACGTCCTGACTTTC
CATAMGGLLSSGANVLTF
>.|TRBJ1-5|15|TRBV11-2|.
TGTGCCAGCAGCTTAGAAGGCAGTCGCAATCAGCCCCAGCATTTT
CASSLEGSRNQPQHF
>.|TRBJ2-5|15|TRBV15|.
TGTGCCACCAGCAGAGGTCTGGGTAACCAAGAGACCCAGTACTTC
CATSRGLGNQETQYF
>.|TRBJ2-6|17|TRBV9|TRBD1
TGTGCCAGCAGCGTAGCGGGACAGAGCTCTGGGGCCAACGTCCTGACTTTC
CASSVAGQSSGANVLTF
>.|TRBJ2-1|15|TRBV5-1|TRBD2
TGCGCCAGCAGTCAAACTAGCGGGGGGGCCGATGAGCAGTTCTTC
CASSQTSGGADEQFF
>.|TRBJ1-4|20|TRBV21-1|.
TGTGCCAGCAGCAAAGGAAGCCACCGGGACAGGGAGACCGTCGGTGAAAAACTGTTTTTT
CASSKGSHRDRETVGEKLFF
>few|TRBJ2-7|15|TRBV27|.
TGTGCCAGCAGCCGGTCCAGGGGCCGAACGCACGAGCAGTACTTC
CASSRSRGRTHEQYF
>.|TRBJ2-1|17|TRBV7-2|TRBD2
TGTGCCAGCAGCCAACGTAGCGGGGGGGCCGGGTACAATGAGCAGTTCTTC
CASSQRSGGAGYNEQFF
>.|TRBJ2-4|11|TRBV12-3/TRBV12-4|.
TGTGCCAGCAGTTTCAATAACATTCAGTACTTC
CASSFNNIQYF
>.|TRBJ2-3|14|TRBV28|TRBD1
TGTGCCAGCAGTCGGACAGGGGTCACAGATACGCAGTATTTT
CASSRTGVTDTQYF
>once|TRBJ2-6|17|TRBV5-1|.
TGCGCCAGCAGCTTCGAGACCCGGGGGTCTGGGGCCAACGTCCTGACTTTC
CASSFETRGSGANVLTF
>.|TRBJ1-5|14|TRBV5-1|TRBD1
TGCGCCAGCAGCTTAGGACAGGAGGGTCAGCCCCAGCATTTT
CASSLGQEGQPQHF
>.|TRBJ2-5|17|TRBV7-6|TRBD2
TGTGCCAGCAGCTTAGGCTTAGCGGGGGGAATACAAGAGACCCAGTACTTC
CASSLGLAGGIQETQYF
>.|TRBJ2-2|18|TRBV5-4|TRBD1
TGTGCCAGCAGTAATGATGGGACAGCAATATCGAACACCGGGGAGCTGTTTTTT
CASSNDGTAISNTGELFF
>.|TRBJ2-7|17|TRBV5-1|TRBD1
TGCGCCAGCAGCTTGAGTTCTCGGACAGGGGCGACCTACGAGCAGTACTTC
CASSLSSRTGATYEQYF
>.|TRBJ1-3|14|TRBV30|.
TGTGCCTGGACCTTGGTCCCCTCTGGAAACACCATATATTTT
CAWTLVPSGNTIYF
>few|TRBJ2-1|15|TRBV19|.
TGTGCCAGTAGTCTCGGGGGGACAGCTTACAATGAGCAGTTCTTC
CASSLGGTAYNEQFF
>.|TRBJ2-6|16|TRBV7-2|.
TGTGCCAGCAGCTCCAGGACGACCTCTGGGGCCAACGTCCTGACTTTC
CASSSRTTSGANVLTF
>once|TRBJ2-5|16|TRBV7-6|TRBD2
TGTGCCAGCAGCTTTACCGGTAGCGGGGGTCAAGAGACCCAGTACTTC
CASSFTGSGGQETQYF
>.|TRBJ1-3|17|TRBV9|.
TGTGCCAGCAGTCCTGGGGCCCTCCAGAGCTCTGGAAACACCATATATTTT
CASSPGALQSSGNTIYF
>.|TRBJ1-2|14|TRBV27|.
TGTGCCAGCGGACCGGGAAACCTTAACTATGGCTACACCTTC
CASGPGNLNYGYTF